The rows below give T cell receptor beta chains drawn from one sample of a study of CD8 T cells in ankylosing spondylitis. TCRdb analysed the 5' RACE reads with MiXCR anew, one entry per CDR3 protein. The sample consists of about 150,000 distinct CDR3 sequences, under 35% of them appearing once. Material: synovial fluid, either unsorted or a sorted T cell fraction (not recorded which). These receptors all stem from a male donor with ankylosing spondylitis. Each CDR3 is given with its conserved first and last residue. A D gene is named only where the DNA matches it firmly. Expanded clones get a size class; other rows say once, few or many, or leave the size out.

D gene | J gene | V gene | clone size | CDR3 protein | CDR3 DNA
- | TRBJ1-5 | TRBV7-3 | many | CASSDVQQPQHF | TGTGCCAGCAGCGACGTGCAGCAGCCCCAGCATTTT
TRBD1 | TRBJ1-2 | TRBV6-2/TRBV6-3 | few | CASSRPTGASYGYTF | TGTGCCAGCAGTCGACCCACAGGGGCGTCCTATGGCTACACCTTC
- | TRBJ1-1 | TRBV30 | - | CAWSVRAGGNTEAFF | TGTGCCTGGAGTGTACGGGCGGGTGGGAACACTGAAGCTTTCTTT
TRBD2 | TRBJ2-1 | TRBV5-1 | - | CASRGASGGDEQFF | TGCGCCAGCAGAGGAGCTAGCGGGGGTGATGAGCAGTTCTTC
TRBD1 | TRBJ2-5 | TRBV15 | - | CATSSQQGKETQYF | TGTGCCACCAGCAGCCAACAGGGGAAAGAGACCCAGTACTTC
- | TRBJ1-1 | TRBV20-1 | many | CSAKLWAAKNTEAFF | TGCAGTGCCAAACTCTGGGCAGCGAAGAACACTGAAGCTTTCTTT
- | TRBJ2-7 | TRBV20-1 | - | CSATEPGQEQYF | TGCAGTGCTACGGAGCCAGGGCAAGAGCAGTACTTC
- | TRBJ1-3 | TRBV30 | - | CAWSVWGGFSSGNTIYF | TGTGCCTGGAGTGTATGGGGGGGTTTCAGCTCTGGAAACACCATATATTTT
- | TRBJ2-3 | TRBV4-2 | - | CASSQASFASTDTQYF | TGTGCCAGCAGCCAAGCGAGCTTTGCTAGCACAGATACGCAGTATTTT
TRBD1 | TRBJ2-7 | TRBV7-6 | - | CASSSPTGGEQYF | TGTGCCAGCAGCTCGCCGACAGGGGGCGAGCAGTACTTC
TRBD1 | TRBJ2-7 | TRBV10-3 | - | CAISLLRDRESYEQYF | TGTGCCATCAGCCTTCTCCGGGACAGGGAATCCTACGAGCAGTACTTC
- | TRBJ2-1 | TRBV5-1 | - | CASSLRQGGHEQFF | TGCGCCAGCAGCTTGCGACAGGGAGGCCATGAGCAGTTCTTC
- | TRBJ1-1 | TRBV5-1 | few | CASSGTGYTEAFF | TGCGCCAGCAGCGGAACAGGATACACTGAAGCTTTCTTT
TRBD2 | TRBJ2-5 | TRBV7-3 | - | CASSSAGGSGETQYF | TGTGCCAGCAGCTCGGCGGGGGGGAGTGGAGAGACCCAGTACTTC
- | TRBJ2-1 | TRBV11-1 | few | CASSSRLVGTNEQFF | TGTGCCAGCAGCTCCAGACTAGTCGGAACAAATGAGCAGTTCTTC
- | TRBJ2-3 | TRBV7-6 | - | CASSPPGVGATDTQYF | TGTGCCAGCAGCCCCCCAGGGGTGGGTGCCACAGATACGCAGTATTTT